This T cell receptor beta chain emerged from a study of blood T cell repertoires in COVID-19. V shed 0 bases, J shed 2 bases, and the junction held 6 bases outside the gene matches. There are 16 residues in the CDR3. Germline-derived CDR1 and CDR2 are SGHRS and YFSETQ. Only in-frame clones appear in the TCRdb table, and some are missing; sequencing was by immunoSEQ multiplex PCR. Of 410,000 or so clones in the sample, 86% were seen once. The chain joins TRBV5-1 to TRBJ2-7; 9 bases map to TRBD2. The sample consisted of peripheral blood. The TCR comes from a woman in her thirties with active or convalescent COVID-19. In nucleotides, the CDR3 is TGCGCCAGCAGCTTGGCCCCAGCGGGAGGCACCTACGAGCAGTACTTC. Translation gives CASSLAPAGGTYEQYF.